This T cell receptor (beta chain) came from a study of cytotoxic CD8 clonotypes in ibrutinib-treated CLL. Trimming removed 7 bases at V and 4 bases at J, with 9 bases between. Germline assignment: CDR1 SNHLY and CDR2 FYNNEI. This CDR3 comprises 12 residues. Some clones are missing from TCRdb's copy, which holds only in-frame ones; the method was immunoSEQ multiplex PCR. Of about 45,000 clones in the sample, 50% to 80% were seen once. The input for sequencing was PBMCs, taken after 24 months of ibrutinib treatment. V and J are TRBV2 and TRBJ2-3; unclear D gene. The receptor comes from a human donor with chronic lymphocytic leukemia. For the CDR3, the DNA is TGTGCCAGCAACCGCGGCGCAGATACGCAGTATTTT. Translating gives CASNRGADTQYF.